This T cell receptor (beta chain) was sequenced in a study of T cell repertoires in aging, cancer and after chemotherapy. Rearranged V-D-J TRB sequences were amplified with a mixed TRB-A/B primer pool. TCRdb ran MiXCR on the multiplex PCR reads and lists one entry per CDR3 protein. The sample has 1,500 to 2,000 distinct CDR3 sequences; more than 20% are singletons. There are 16 residues in the CDR3. Germline values: CDR1 SGDLS, CDR2 YYNGEE. After removal of 0 bases from V and 2 bases from J, the junction contained 4 bases not matched to a gene. The template was genomic DNA from peripheral blood, not RNA.

The V and J genes are TRBV9 and TRBJ2-1; 8 bases map to TRBD2. The material sequenced was blood. This receptor was identified in a human donor with a blood cancer. CDR3 in amino acids: CASSVGLAGPYNEQFF. Written as DNA, the CDR3 is TGTGCCAGCAGCGTAGGGCTAGCGGGCCCCTACAATGAGCAGTTCTTC.